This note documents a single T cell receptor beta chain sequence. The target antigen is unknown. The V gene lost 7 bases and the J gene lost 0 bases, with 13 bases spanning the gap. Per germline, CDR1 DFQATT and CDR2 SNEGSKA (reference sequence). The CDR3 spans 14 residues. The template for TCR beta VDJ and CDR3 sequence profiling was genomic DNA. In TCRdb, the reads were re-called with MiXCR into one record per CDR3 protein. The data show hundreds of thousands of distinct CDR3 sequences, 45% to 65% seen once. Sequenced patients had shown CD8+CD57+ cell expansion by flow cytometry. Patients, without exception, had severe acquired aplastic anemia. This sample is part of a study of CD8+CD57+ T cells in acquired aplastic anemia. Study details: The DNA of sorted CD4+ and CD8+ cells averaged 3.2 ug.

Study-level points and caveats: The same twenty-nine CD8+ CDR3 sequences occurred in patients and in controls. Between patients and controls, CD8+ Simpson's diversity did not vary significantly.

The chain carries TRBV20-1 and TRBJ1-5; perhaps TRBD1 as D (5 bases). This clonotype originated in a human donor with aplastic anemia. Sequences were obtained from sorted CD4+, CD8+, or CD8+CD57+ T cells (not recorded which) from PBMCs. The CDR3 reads CSVREGPSNQPQHF. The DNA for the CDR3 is TGCAGTGTCAGGGAGGGCCCTAGCAATCAGCCCCAGCATTTT.